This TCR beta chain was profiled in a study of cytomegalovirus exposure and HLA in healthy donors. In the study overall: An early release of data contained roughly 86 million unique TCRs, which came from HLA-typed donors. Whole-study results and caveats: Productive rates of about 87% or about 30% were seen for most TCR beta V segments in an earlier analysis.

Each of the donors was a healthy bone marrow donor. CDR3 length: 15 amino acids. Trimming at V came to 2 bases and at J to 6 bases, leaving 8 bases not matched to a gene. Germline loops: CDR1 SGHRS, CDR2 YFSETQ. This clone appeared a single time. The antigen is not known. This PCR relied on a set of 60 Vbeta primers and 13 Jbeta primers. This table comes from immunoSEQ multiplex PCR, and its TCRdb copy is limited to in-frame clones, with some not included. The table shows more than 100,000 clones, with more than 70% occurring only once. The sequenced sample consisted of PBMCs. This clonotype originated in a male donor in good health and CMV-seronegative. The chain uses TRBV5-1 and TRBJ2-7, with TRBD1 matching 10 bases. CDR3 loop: CASSFRGTGAAEQYF. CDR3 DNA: TGCGCCAGCAGCTTCCGCGGGACAGGGGCCGCCGAGCAGTACTTC.